This T cell receptor beta chain came from a study of cytomegalovirus exposure and HLA in healthy donors. Study context: Unique TCRs numbering approximately 81 million, obtained from HLA-typed donors, made up an early data release. Study conclusions and caveats: Presence/absence analyses assumed roughly uniform sequencing depth across donors, which may not hold.

Primers: 60 Vbeta forward and 13 Jbeta reverse. Clones were sequenced by immunoSEQ multiplex PCR, and TCRdb holds only the in-frame ones, with some missing. The sample carries 140,000 to 150,000 clones, more than 60% recorded once. The V gene end was trimmed by 6 bases and the J gene end by 7 bases; junction bases not matched to a gene: 5. The CDR3 runs 13 residues. Looked up from germline, CDR1 is LNHDA and CDR2 is SQIVND (reference sequence). This clone occurred once. Its antigen is unknown. The receptor was derived from a woman in her sixties or seventies in good health and CMV-seronegative. The chain couples TRBV19 to TRBJ1-2, with 10 bases that match TRBD1. Sequenced sample: PBMCs. The CDR3 here is CASSGQGVIGYTF. In DNA, the CDR3 is TGTGCCAGTAGCGGACAGGGGGTGATTGGCTACACCTTC.